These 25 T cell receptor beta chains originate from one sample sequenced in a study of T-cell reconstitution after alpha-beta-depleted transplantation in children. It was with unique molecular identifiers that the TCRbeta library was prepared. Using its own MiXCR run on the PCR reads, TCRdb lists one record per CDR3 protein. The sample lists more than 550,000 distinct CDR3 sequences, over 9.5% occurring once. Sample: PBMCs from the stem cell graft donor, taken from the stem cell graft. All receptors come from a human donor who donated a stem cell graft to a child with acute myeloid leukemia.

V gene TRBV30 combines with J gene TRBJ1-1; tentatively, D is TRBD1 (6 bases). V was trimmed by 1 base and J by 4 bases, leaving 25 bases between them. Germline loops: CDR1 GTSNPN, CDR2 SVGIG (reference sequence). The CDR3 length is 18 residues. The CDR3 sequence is CAWSAPRMQRGHGTEAFF. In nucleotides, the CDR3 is TGTGCCTGGAGTGCCCCTAGGATGCAACGGGGGCATGGCACTGAAGCTTTCTTT.

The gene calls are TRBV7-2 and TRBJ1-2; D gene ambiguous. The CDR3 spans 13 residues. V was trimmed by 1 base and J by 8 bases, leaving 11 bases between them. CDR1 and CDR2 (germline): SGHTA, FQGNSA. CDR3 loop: CASSLGSTEGYTF. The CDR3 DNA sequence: TGTGCCAGCAGCTTAGGCAGTACCGAGGGCTACACCTTC.

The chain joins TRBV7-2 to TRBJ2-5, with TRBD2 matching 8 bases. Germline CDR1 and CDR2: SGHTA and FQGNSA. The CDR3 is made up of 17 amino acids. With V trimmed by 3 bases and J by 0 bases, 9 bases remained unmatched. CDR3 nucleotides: TGTGCCAGCAGCTTGGGGCTAGCGGGCTTGTACCAAGAGACCCAGTACTTC. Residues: CASSLGLAGLYQETQYF.

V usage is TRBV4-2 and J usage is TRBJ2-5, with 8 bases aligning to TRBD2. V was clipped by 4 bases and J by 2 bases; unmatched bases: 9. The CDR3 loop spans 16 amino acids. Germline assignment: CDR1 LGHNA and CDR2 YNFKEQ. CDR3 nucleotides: TGTGCCAGCAGCCCCGGGGGGGGGGCGCCACAAGAGACCCAGTACTTC. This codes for CASSPGGGAPQETQYF.

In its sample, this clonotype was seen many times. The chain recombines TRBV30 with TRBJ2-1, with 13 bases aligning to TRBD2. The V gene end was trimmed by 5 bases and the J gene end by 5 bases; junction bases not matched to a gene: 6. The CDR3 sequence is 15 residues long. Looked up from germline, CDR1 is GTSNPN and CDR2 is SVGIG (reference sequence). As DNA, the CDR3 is TGTGCCTGGGGGCGTACTAGCGGGAGGGACAATGAGCAGTTCTTC. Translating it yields CAWGRTSGRDNEQFF.

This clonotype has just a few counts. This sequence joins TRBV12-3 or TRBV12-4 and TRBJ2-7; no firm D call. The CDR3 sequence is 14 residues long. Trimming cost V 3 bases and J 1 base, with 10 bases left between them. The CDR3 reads CASSLRQESYEQYF. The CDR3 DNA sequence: TGTGCCAGCAGTTTGAGGCAGGAGTCCTACGAGCAGTACTTC.

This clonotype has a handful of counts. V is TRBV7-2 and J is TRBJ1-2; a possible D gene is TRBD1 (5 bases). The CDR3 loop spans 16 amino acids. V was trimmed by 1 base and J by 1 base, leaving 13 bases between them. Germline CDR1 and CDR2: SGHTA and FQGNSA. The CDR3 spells CASSLDGTVNNYGYTF. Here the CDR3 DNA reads TGTGCCAGCAGCTTAGATGGGACGGTGAATAACTATGGCTACACCTTC.

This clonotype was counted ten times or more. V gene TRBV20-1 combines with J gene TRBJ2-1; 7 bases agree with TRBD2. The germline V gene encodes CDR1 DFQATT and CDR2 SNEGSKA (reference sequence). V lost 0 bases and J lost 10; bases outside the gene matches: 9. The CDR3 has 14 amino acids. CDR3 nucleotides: TGCAGTGCTAGAGATCCGGCGGGAGAAGACGAGCAGTTCTTC. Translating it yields CSARDPAGEDEQFF.

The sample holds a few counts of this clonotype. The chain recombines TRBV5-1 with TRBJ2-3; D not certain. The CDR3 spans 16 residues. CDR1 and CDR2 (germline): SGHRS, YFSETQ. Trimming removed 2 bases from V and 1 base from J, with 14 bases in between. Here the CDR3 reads CASSFLGPSGTDTQYF. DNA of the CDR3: TGCGCCAGCAGCTTCCTAGGGCCCTCGGGCACAGATACGCAGTATTTT.

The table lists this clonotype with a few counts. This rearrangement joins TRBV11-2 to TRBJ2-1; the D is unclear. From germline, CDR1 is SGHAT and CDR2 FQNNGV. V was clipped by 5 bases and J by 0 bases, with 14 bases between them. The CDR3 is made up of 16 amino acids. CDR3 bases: TGTGCCAGCAGCCCCAAGGCCTACCCCTCCTACAATGAGCAGTTCTTC. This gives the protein CASSPKAYPSYNEQFF.

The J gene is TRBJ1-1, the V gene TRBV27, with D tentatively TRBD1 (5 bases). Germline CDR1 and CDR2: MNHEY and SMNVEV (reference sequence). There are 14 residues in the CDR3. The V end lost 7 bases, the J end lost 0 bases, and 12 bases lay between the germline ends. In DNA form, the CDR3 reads TGTGCCAGCAAGGGACCCACAGTGAACACTGAAGCTTTCTTT. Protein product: CASKGPTVNTEAFF.

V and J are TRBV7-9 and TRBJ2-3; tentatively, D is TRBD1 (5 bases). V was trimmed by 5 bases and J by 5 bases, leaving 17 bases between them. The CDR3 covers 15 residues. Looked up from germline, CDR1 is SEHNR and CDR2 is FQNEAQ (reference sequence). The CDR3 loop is CASSRQSPSGDTQYF. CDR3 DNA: TGTGCCAGCAGCCGACAGAGCCCTTCTGGAGATACGCAGTATTTT.

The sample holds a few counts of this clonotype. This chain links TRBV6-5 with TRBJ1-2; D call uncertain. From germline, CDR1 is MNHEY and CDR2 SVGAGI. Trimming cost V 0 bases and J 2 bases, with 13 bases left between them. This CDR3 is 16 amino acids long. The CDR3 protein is CASSYSRAVTNYGYTF. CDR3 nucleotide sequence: TGTGCCAGCAGTTACTCGAGGGCAGTTACAAACTATGGCTACACCTTC.

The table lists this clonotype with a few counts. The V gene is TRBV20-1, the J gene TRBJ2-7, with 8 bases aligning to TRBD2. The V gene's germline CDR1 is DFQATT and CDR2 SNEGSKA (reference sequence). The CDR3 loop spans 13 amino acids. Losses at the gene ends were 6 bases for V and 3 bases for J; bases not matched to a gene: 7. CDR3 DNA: TGCAGTGCCCGAGCGGGGGTGGGCTACGAGCAGTACTTC. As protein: CSARAGVGYEQYF.

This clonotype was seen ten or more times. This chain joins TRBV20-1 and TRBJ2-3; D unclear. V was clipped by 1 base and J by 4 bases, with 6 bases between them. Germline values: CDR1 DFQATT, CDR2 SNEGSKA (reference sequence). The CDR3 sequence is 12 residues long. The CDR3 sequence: CSARAPPDTQYF. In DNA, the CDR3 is TGCAGTGCTAGAGCCCCGCCAGATACGCAGTATTTT.

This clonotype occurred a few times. The CDR3 spells CAWSDRGVHTEAFF. The DNA of the CDR3 is TGTGCCTGGAGTGACCGAGGAGTGCACACTGAAGCTTTCTTT. This sequence joins TRBV30 and TRBJ1-1; the D is unclear. Germline values: CDR1 GTSNPN, CDR2 SVGIG (reference sequence). The length of the CDR3 is 14 residues. Trimming stripped 1 base from V and 3 bases from J, with 12 bases between.

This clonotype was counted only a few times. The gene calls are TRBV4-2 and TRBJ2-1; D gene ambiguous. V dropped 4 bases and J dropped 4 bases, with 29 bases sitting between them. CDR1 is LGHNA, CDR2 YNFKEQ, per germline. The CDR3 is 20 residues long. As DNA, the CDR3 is TGTGCCAGCAGCCGGTTCGGTTTGCGAAGGGTGGTGGGCCTTTACAATGAGCAGTTCTTC. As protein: CASSRFGLRRVVGLYNEQFF.

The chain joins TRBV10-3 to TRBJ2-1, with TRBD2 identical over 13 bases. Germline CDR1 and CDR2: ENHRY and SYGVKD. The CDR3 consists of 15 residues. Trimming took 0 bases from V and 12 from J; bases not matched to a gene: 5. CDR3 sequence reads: CAISESTSGRALQFF. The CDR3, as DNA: TGTGCCATCAGTGAGTCAACTAGCGGGAGGGCCTTGCAGTTCTTC.

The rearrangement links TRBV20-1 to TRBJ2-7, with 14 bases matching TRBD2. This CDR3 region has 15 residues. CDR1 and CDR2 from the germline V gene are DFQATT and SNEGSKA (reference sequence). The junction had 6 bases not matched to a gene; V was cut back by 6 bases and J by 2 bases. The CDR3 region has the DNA TGCAGTGCCTTAGCGGGACTAGCGGGAGCCTACGAGCAGTACTTC. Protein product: CSALAGLAGAYEQYF.

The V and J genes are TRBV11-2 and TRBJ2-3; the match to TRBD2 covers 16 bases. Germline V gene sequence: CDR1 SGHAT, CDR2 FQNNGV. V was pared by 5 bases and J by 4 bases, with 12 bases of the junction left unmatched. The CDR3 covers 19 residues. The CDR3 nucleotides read TGTGCCAGCAGCCTGGGACTAGCGGGAGGGCCGGGAACGGCAGATACGCAGTATTTT. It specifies CASSLGLAGGPGTADTQYF.

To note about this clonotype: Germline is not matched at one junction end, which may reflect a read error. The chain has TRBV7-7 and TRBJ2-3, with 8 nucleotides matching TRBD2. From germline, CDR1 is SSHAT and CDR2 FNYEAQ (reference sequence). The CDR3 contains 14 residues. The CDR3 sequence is CASSREGQGDTQYF. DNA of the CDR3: TGTGCTAGCAGCCGGGAGGGCCAAGGAGATACGCAGTATTTT.

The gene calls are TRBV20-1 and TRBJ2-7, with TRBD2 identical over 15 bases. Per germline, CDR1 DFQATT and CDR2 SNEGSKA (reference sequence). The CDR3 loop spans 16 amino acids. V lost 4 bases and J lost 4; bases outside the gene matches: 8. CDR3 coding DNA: TGCAGTGCTAACACCCGGACTAGCGGGAGGGGGTACGAGCAGTACTTC. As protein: CSANTRTSGRGYEQYF.

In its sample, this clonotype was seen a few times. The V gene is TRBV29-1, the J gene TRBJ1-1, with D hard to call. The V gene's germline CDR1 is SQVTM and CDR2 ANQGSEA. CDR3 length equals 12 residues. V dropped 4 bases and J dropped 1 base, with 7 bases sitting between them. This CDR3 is CSVGGRNTEAFF. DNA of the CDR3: TGCAGCGTTGGAGGGAGGAACACTGAAGCTTTCTTT.

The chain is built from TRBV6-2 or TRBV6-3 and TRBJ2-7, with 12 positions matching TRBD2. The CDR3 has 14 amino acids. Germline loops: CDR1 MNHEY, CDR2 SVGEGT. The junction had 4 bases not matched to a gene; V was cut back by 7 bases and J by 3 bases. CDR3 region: CASTRLAGVYEQYF. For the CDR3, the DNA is TGTGCCAGCACCCGACTAGCGGGAGTCTACGAGCAGTACTTC.

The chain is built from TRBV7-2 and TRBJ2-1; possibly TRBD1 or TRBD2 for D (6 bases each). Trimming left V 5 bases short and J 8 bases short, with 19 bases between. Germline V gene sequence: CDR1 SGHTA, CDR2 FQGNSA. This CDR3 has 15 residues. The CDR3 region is CASSQRPGAVDEQFF. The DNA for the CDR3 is TGTGCCAGCAGCCAGAGACCGGGGGCGGTCGATGAGCAGTTCTTC.